A single sample gave rise to the 8 T cell receptor beta chains below, sequenced in a study of cytomegalovirus exposure and HLA in healthy donors. It was with 60 Vbeta and 13 Jbeta primers that the PCR ran. The data were produced by immunoSEQ multiplex PCR, yet TCRdb's version contains in-frame clones alone and is incomplete. In the table there are about 160,000 clones, roughly four fifths of which are singletons. Sample: PBMCs. These receptors originate from a woman between 18 and 29 years old in good health and CMV-seronegative.

V gene TRBV21-1 combines with J gene TRBJ2-5; the table's D call TRBD2 went unverified against the DNA. TRBV21-1 represents a pseudogene. This CDR3 has 16 residues. CDR3 amino acids: CASSRGSGGSQETQYF. In DNA, the CDR3 is TGTGCCAGCAGCAGAGGGAGCGGGGGGAGCCAAGAGACCCAGTACTTC.

The chain has TRBV9 and TRBJ2-1; 10 bases are a match to TRBD1. CDR3 length: 16 residues. CDR1 is SGDLS, CDR2 YYNGEE, per germline. The J segment lost 7 bases and the V segment lost 3 bases, leaving 10 bases of the junction unmatched. Written as DNA, the CDR3 is TGTGCCAGCAGCGCCCCGGGACAGGGGCCCAGGAATGAGCAGTTCTTC. It yields the protein CASSAPGQGPRNEQFF.

DNA for the CDR3: TGTGCCAGCAGCTTCGGAGGGAATGAGCAGTTCTTC. Translating gives CASSFGGNEQFF. The chain links TRBV5-8 to TRBJ2-1; maybe TRBD2 (6 bases). Germline V gene lookup returns CDR1 SGHTS and CDR2 YDEGEE. The CDR3 is 12 residues long. Between the trimmed V and J ends, which lost 2 bases and 7 bases, there was a span of 7 bases.

With respect to this clone: This specimen includes other DNA sequences encoding the same CDR3. This sequence joins TRBV27 and TRBJ1-5; no clear D gene. This CDR3 comprises 14 residues. CDR1 and CDR2 from the germline V gene are MNHEY and SMNVEV (reference sequence). V was cut by 3 bases and J by 1 base, with 7 bases left in between. CDR3 residues: CASSFRRSNQPQHF. CDR3 in DNA: TGTGCCAGCAGTTTCCGCAGGAGCAATCAGCCCCAGCATTTT.

The gene calls are TRBV28 and TRBJ2-7, with D possibly TRBD2 on 6 matching bases. The CDR3 contains 14 residues. V lost 3 bases to trimming and J lost 2 bases, with 11 bases between them. Germline CDR1 MDHEN, CDR2 SYDVKM. The CDR3, as DNA: TGTGCCAGCAGTTTGCGGGGCAGAGCCTACGAGCAGTACTTC. This sequence encodes CASSLRGRAYEQYF.

Turning to this clone: Other DNA sequences of this sample code for an identical CDR3. The chain links TRBV6-1 to TRBJ1-4; 7 positions agree with TRBD1. CDR1 is MNHNS, CDR2 SASEGT, per germline. Trimming at V came to 6 bases and at J to 4 bases, leaving 5 bases not matched to a gene. The CDR3 has 14 residues. The DNA of the CDR3 is TGTGCCAGCAGATTGACAGGGAGTAATGAAAAACTGTTTTTT. Residues: CASRLTGSNEKLFF.

The chain recombines TRBV6-5 with TRBJ2-7, with TRBD1 as a possible D gene (5 bases). This CDR3 comprises 15 residues. Germline V lookup: CDR1 MNHEY, CDR2 SVGAGI. The germline V and J ends were trimmed by 0 bases and 3 bases, with 12 bases remaining between them. CDR3: CASSYSQGLIYEQYF. The CDR3 DNA follows: TGTGCCAGCAGTTACTCCCAGGGTCTGATCTACGAGCAGTACTTC.

This rearrangement joins TRBV5-1 to TRBJ2-3; tentatively, D is TRBD2 (6 bases). V lost 5 bases and J 0 bases, leaving 10 bases between the germline ends. Germline CDR1 reads SGHRS; CDR2 reads YFSETQ. This CDR3 comprises 14 residues. In DNA form, the CDR3 reads TGCGCCAGCAGTCGGGGACTTAGCACAGATACGCAGTATTTT. Translating it yields CASSRGLSTDTQYF.